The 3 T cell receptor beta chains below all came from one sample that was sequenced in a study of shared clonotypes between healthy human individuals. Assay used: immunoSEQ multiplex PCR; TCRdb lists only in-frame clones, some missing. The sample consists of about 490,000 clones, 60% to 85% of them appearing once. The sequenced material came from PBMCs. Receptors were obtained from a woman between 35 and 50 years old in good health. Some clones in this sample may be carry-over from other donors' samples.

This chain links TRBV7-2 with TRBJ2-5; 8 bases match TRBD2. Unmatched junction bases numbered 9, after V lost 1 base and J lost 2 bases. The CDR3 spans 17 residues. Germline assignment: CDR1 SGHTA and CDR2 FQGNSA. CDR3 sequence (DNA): TGTGCCAGCAGCTTAGTCGGAAGGGTAGCGGGGCAAGAGACCCAGTACTTC. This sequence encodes CASSLVGRVAGQETQYF.

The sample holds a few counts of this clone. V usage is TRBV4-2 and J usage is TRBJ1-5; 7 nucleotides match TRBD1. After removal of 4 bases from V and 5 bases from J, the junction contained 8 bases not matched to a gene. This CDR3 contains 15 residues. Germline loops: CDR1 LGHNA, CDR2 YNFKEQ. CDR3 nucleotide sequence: TGTGCCAGCAGCCTAGGGACAGTCGGGGATCAGCCCCAGCATTTT. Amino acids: CASSLGTVGDQPQHF.

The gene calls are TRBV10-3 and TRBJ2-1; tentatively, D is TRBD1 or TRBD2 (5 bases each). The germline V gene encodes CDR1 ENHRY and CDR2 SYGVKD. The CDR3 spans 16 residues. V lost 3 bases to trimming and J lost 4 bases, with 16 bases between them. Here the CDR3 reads CAISDVGGNGYNEQFF. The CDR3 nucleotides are TGTGCCATCAGTGATGTTGGGGGAAATGGGTACAATGAGCAGTTCTTC.